This T cell receptor beta chain was sequenced during a study of blood T cells in healthy people across ages. Study in general: Capture via template switching afforded approximately one barcoded beta molecule per two T cells.

Per-sample PBMC isolation yielded at least 6.5 million cells. Alongside a J-beta primer mix, a sample-barcoded 5' primer served in a second PCR lasting about 7 to 12 cycles. TCRdb itself ran the 5' RACE reads through MiXCR, one entry per CDR3 protein. The repertoire includes hundreds of thousands of distinct CDR3 sequences, about 30% of them detected once, and approximately 15% sits in the top ten. This sequence was found in a woman older than 75 in good health. The specimen sequenced was blood.

The CDR3 coding sequence is TGTGCCAGCAGCTCGCGCGCGGGACGGAGCTATGGCTACACCTTC. It yields the protein CASSSRAGRSYGYTF. This chain uses TRBV7-2 with TRBJ1-2; D perhaps matches TRBD1 (5 bases). V lost 4 bases and J lost 4, with 16 bases in between. Germline V lookup: CDR1 SGHTA, CDR2 FQGNSA. This CDR3 is 15 amino acids long.